The clone carrying this TCR beta chain was seen a handful of times. Its antigen is currently unknown. The data stem from a study of blood T cells in healthy people across ages. V dropped 9 bases and J dropped 3 bases, with 15 bases sitting between them. The CDR3 totals 13 residues. Drawing of peripheral blood yielded about 10 milliliters from each donor. A sample-barcoded 5' primer and a J-beta primer mix were used in a second PCR of roughly 7 to 11 cycles. MiXCR was run by TCRdb on the 5' RACE reads, yielding one entry per CDR3 protein. The sample contains over 1.5 million distinct CDR3 sequences, approximately 50% of which appear only once. General study findings and limits: Estimated diversity that came from one million T cells was considered an underestimate.

What was sequenced was blood. The source is a woman aged 40 to 50 in good health. The chain links TRBV12-3 or TRBV12-4 to TRBJ2-7; possibly TRBD2 for D (6 bases). The CDR3 sequence: CASRPGTHYEQYF. CDR3 nucleotide sequence: TGTGCCAGTAGACCCGGGACTCACTACGAGCAGTACTTC.